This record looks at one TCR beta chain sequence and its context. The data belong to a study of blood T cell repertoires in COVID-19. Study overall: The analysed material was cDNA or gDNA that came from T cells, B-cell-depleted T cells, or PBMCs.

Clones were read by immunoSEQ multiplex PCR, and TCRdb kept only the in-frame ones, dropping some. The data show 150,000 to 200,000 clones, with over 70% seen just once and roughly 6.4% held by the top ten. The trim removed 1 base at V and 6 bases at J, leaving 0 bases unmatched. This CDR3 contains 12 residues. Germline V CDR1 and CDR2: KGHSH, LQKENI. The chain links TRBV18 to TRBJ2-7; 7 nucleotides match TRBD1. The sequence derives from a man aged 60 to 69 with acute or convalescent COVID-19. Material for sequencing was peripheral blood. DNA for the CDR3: TGTGCCAGCTCACCACAGGGGGCCGAGCAGTACTTC. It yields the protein CASSPQGAEQYF.